Below, 31 T cell receptor beta chains from the same sample are listed, as sequenced in a study of blood T cell repertoires in COVID-19 (dated by TCRdb to about 2020). Libraries were prepared through the immunoSEQ multiplex PCR assay. TCRdb mirrors the immuneACCESS table, restricted to in-frame sequences. Some clones are absent from its copies; in checked studies, under half trace to an unresolved V gene, and the reason for the others is unknown. This sample lists 100,000 to 150,000 clones; about 83% were detected once. The ten largest clones add up to more than 5% of the sample. Sequencing input: peripheral blood. Receptors originate from a man aged 80 or over with active or convalescent COVID-19.

Notes on this clone: The junction departs from germline at one end; a sequencing error may be responsible. The chain is built from TRBV5-4 and TRBJ2-1; 8 bases line up with TRBD1. CDR1 is SGHNT, CDR2 YYREEE, per germline (reference sequence). The CDR3 consists of 17 residues. CDR3: CASRSGQGTNSDNEQFF. CDR3 DNA sequence: TGTGCCAGCAGGTCAGGACAGGGAACAAACTCCGACAATGAGCAGTTCTTC.

The rearrangement links TRBV28 to TRBJ2-5, with 8 positions matching TRBD1. Germline V lookup: CDR1 MDHEN, CDR2 SYDVKM. V was clipped by 3 bases and J by 4 bases; unmatched bases: 7. The CDR3 sequence is 15 residues long. CDR3: CASSFWAGGSETQYF. In nucleotides, the CDR3 is TGTGCCAGCAGTTTTTGGGCAGGGGGCTCAGAGACCCAGTACTTC.

This clone was found a few times. V usage is TRBV9 and J usage is TRBJ2-2; D is unclear. Per the germline V gene, CDR1 is SGDLS and CDR2 is YYNGEE. The CDR3 is 13 amino acids. The germline V and J ends were trimmed by 2 bases and 4 bases, with 6 bases remaining between them. This chain's CDR3 is CASSVQSTGELFF. CDR3 in DNA: TGTGCCAGCAGCGTCCAATCCACCGGGGAGCTGTTTTTT.

This chain links TRBV20-1 with TRBJ2-5; unclear D gene. With 3 bases removed from V and 1 base from J, the gap between germline ends came to 9 bases. The CDR3 is made up of 13 amino acids. In germline, CDR1 is DFQATT, CDR2 SNEGSKA (reference sequence). The CDR3 nucleotides read TGCAGTGCTAGTATCTCTAGCCAAGAGACCCAGTACTTC. Amino acid sequence: CSASISSQETQYF.

This clone was found a few times. This sequence joins TRBV7-9 and TRBJ1-1; 7 nucleotides match TRBD1. In germline, CDR1 is SEHNR, CDR2 FQNEAQ (reference sequence). This CDR3 is built from 15 residues. Trimming removed 4 bases from V and 1 base from J; junction bases left unmatched: 6. This chain's CDR3 is CASSSSGTENTEAFF. The CDR3 nucleotides read TGTGCCAGCAGCTCTAGCGGGACAGAGAACACTGAAGCTTTCTTT.

This clone was found once. The gene calls are TRBV25-1 and TRBJ2-1; 11 bases agree with TRBD2. Germline V gene sequence: CDR1 MGHDK, CDR2 SYGVNS. CDR3 length: 16 residues. With V trimmed by 3 bases and J by 4 bases, 5 bases remained unmatched. The DNA of the CDR3 is TGTGCCAGCAGTGACCCCACTAGCGGGGGATACAATGAGCAGTTCTTC. Amino acids: CASSDPTSGGYNEQFF.

This rearrangement joins TRBV5-1 to TRBJ1-1; 7 bases line up with TRBD1. The CDR3 length is 15 residues. J lost 4 bases, V lost 3 bases, and 9 bases had no gene match. The germline V gene encodes CDR1 SGHRS and CDR2 YFSETQ. Here the CDR3 DNA reads TGCGCCAGCAGCTCTCTTCAGGGGGGAGGCACTGAAGCTTTCTTT. This codes for CASSSLQGGGTEAFF. Based on the CDR3 plus reference TRBV5-1 and TRBJ1-1, the full variable domain is KAGVTQTPRYLIKTRGQQVTLSCSPISGHRSVSWYQQTPGQGLQFLFEYFSETQRNKGNFPGRFSGRQFSNSRSEMNVSTLELGDSALYLCASSSLQGGGTEAFFGQGTRLTVV.

The chain recombines TRBV7-3 with TRBJ2-2; D is uncertain. V lost 2 bases to trimming and J lost 2 bases, with 9 bases between them. The CDR3 extends over 15 amino acids. Germline V gene sequence: CDR1 SGHTA, CDR2 FQGTGA. The CDR3 spells CASSLGSSNTGELFF. The CDR3 nucleotides read TGTGCCAGCAGCTTAGGTAGCTCTAACACCGGGGAGCTGTTTTTT.

The rearrangement joins TRBV19 to TRBJ1-5; D perhaps matches TRBD1 (6 bases). Trimming removed 6 bases at V and 2 bases at J, with 14 bases between. The germline V gene encodes CDR1 LNHDA and CDR2 SQIVND (reference sequence). There are 15 residues in the CDR3. The CDR3 is CASRLGDIGNQPQHF. The CDR3 DNA reads TGTGCCAGTAGACTAGGGGACATTGGCAATCAGCCCCAGCATTTT.

This sequence joins TRBV7-2 and TRBJ2-3; 7 bases align to TRBD1. In germline, CDR1 is SGHTA, CDR2 FQGNSA. This CDR3 spans 16 amino acids. V trimming: 5 bases; J trimming: 5 bases; junction bases outside the gene matches: 13. CDR3 nucleotides: TGTGCCAGCAGCCGTAATGTTCTACGGACAGGAGATACGCAGTATTTT. It specifies CASSRNVLRTGDTQYF. The complete variable domain, with remaining parts taken from reference TRBV7-2 and TRBJ2-3, reads GAGVSQSPSNKVTEKGKDVELRCDPISGHTALYWYRQSLGQGLEFLIYFQGNSAPDKSGLPSDRFSAERTGGSVSTLTIQRTQQEDSAVYLCASSRNVLRTGDTQYFGPGTRLTVL.

The CDR3 coding sequence is TGTGCCAGCAGGGGACAGGGGGCTCTTGGGAACACTGAAGCTTTCTTT. It codes for CASRGQGALGNTEAFF. The V call is TRBV7-6, the J call TRBJ1-1, with 12 bases that match TRBD1. CDR3 size: 16 residues. Unmatched junction bases numbered 6, after V lost 6 bases and J lost 1 base. Germline CDR1 SGHVS, CDR2 FNYEAQ.

The V and J genes are TRBV11-2 and TRBJ1-6; 7 bases match TRBD1. The V gene's germline CDR1 is SGHAT and CDR2 FQNNGV. V was pared by 5 bases and J by 10 bases, with 11 bases of the junction left unmatched. The CDR3 sequence is 15 residues long. The CDR3 nucleotides are TGTGCCAGCAGCGATACAGGGGACCTTTGGTCACCCCTCCACTTT. Encoded protein: CASSDTGDLWSPLHF.

V is TRBV4-1 and J is TRBJ1-2; 7 bases are shared with TRBD1. The CDR3 is made up of 15 amino acids. The germline gives CDR1 MGHRA, CDR2 YSYEKL. Trimming took 3 bases from V and 7 from J; bases not matched to a gene: 11. In DNA form, the CDR3 reads TGCGCCAGCAGCCAGGGGCGAGGGGGCGTGGCTGGCTACACCTTC. It encodes CASSQGRGGVAGYTF.

The rearrangement links TRBV11-3 to TRBJ2-1; the match to TRBD2 covers 7 bases. V lost 0 bases, J lost 4 bases, and 9 bases stayed unmatched. CDR1 is SGHNT, CDR2 YENEEA, per germline. The CDR3 is 17 amino acids. DNA for the CDR3: TGTGCCAGCAGCTTAGATTCGGGAGGATCTCGTTACAATGAGCAGTTCTTC. Protein: CASSLDSGGSRYNEQFF.

This clone has only one observation. This chain uses TRBV25-1 with TRBJ1-2; the D is unclear. The CDR3 is 12 residues long. V lost 6 bases and J 1 base, leaving 6 bases between the germline ends. Germline V gives CDR1 MGHDK, CDR2 SYGVNS. CDR3 nucleotides: TGTGCCAGCAGCGAGGTTAACTATGGCTACACCTTC. This translates into CASSEVNYGYTF.

The rearrangement joins TRBV5-1 to TRBJ2-7; 7 bases are a match to TRBD2. In germline, CDR1 is SGHRS, CDR2 YFSETQ. V was pared by 3 bases and J by 3 bases, with 6 bases of the junction left unmatched. There are 14 residues in the CDR3. The CDR3 DNA reads TGCGCCAGCAGCTATAGCGGGCCTGGCTACGAGCAGTACTTC. Translation: CASSYSGPGYEQYF.

The J gene is TRBJ2-3, the V gene TRBV9, with TRBD1 matching over 7 bases. Germline-derived CDR1 and CDR2 are SGDLS and YYNGEE. The CDR3 spans 15 residues. V gave up 2 bases and J gave up 1 base; unmatched junction bases: 4. In DNA form, the CDR3 reads TGTGCCAGCAGCGTCGCAGGGGGTGGCACAGATACGCAGTATTTT. This gives the protein CASSVAGGGTDTQYF.

This chain uses TRBV2 with TRBJ1-6, with no clear D. V was shortened by 6 bases and J by 2 bases, with 11 bases between the two germline ends. CDR1 is SNHLY and CDR2 is FYNNEI in the germline V gene. The length of the CDR3 is 15 residues. CDR3 residues: CASSENFPYNSPLHF. CDR3 coding DNA: TGTGCCAGCAGCGAGAACTTCCCCTATAATTCACCCCTCCACTTT.

This clone was seen only once. DNA for the CDR3: TGTGCCAGCAGTAAAACTTGGGAGACCCAGTACTTC. This sequence encodes CASSKTWETQYF. The chain combines TRBV7-9 with TRBJ2-5; D gene ambiguous. Germline V gives CDR1 SEHNR, CDR2 FQNEAQ (reference sequence). Deletions cut 6 bases from V and 5 bases from J, with 10 bases between. The CDR3 length is 12 residues. The full variable domain, rest sourced from reference TRBV7-9 and TRBJ2-5, is DTGVSQNPRHKITKRGQNVTFRCDPISEHNRLYWYRQTLGQGPEFLTYFQNEAQLEKSRLLSDRFSAERPKGSFSTLEIQRTEQGDSAMYLCASSKTWETQYFGPGTRLLVL.

The chain recombines TRBV28 with TRBJ2-1, with 7 bases identical to TRBD1. The J segment lost 7 bases and the V segment lost 6 bases, leaving 9 bases of the junction unmatched. Looked up from germline, CDR1 is MDHEN and CDR2 is SYDVKM. There are 14 residues in the CDR3. CDR3 coding DNA: TGTGCCAGCAGCCCGAGGACAGGCTGGAATGAGCAGTTCTTC. It is translated as CASSPRTGWNEQFF.

The rearrangement joins TRBV27 to TRBJ1-1, with D possibly being TRBD1 (5 bases). Germline V gene lookup returns CDR1 MNHEY and CDR2 SMNVEV (reference sequence). V was clipped by 1 base and J by 6 bases, with 9 bases between them. CDR3 length: 13 residues. CDR3 region: CASSLYGGAEAFF. The CDR3 DNA is TGTGCCAGCAGTTTATATGGGGGGGCTGAAGCTTTCTTT.

The genes are TRBV7-3 and TRBJ2-2, with no clear D. V lost 4 bases, J lost 3 bases, and 6 bases lay in between. The CDR3 has 13 residues. CDR1 and CDR2 from the germline V gene are SGHTA and FQGTGA. The CDR3 nucleotides read TGTGCCAGCAGCTCCCAGTACACCGGGGAGCTGTTTTTT. This sequence encodes CASSSQYTGELFF.

The chain couples TRBV7-9 to TRBJ1-1, with TRBD1 matching 10 bases. Germline CDR1 SEHNR, CDR2 FQNEAQ (reference sequence). CDR3 size: 15 residues. Losses at the gene ends were 5 bases for V and 5 bases for J; bases not matched to a gene: 8. This CDR3 reads CASSPPGQGKTEAFF. DNA of the CDR3: TGTGCCAGCAGCCCTCCGGGACAGGGGAAGACTGAAGCTTTCTTT.

This clone has a single count. V gene TRBV28 combines with J gene TRBJ2-4; no definite D call. Germline V lookup: CDR1 MDHEN, CDR2 SYDVKM. V was pared by 7 bases and J by 0 bases, with 25 bases between. This CDR3 is 19 amino acids long. CDR3 coding DNA: TGTGCCAGCATCGCCCGTACCCTAGACCGGGTTCTAGCCAAAAACATTCAGTACTTC. Its protein is CASIARTLDRVLAKNIQYF.

J is TRBJ2-6 and V is TRBV5-1, with a tentative D call TRBD2 (6 bases). With 3 bases removed from V and 4 bases from J, the gap between germline ends came to 20 bases. The V gene's germline CDR1 is SGHRS and CDR2 YFSETQ. This CDR3 is 18 amino acids long. This CDR3 reads CASSSGLSQGAGANVLTF. For the CDR3, the DNA is TGCGCCAGCAGCTCCGGACTATCGCAAGGAGCCGGGGCCAACGTCCTGACTTTC.

The rearrangement uses TRBV4-1 and TRBJ2-6, with TRBD2 matching over 7 bases. After removal of 2 bases from V and 2 bases from J, the junction contained 9 bases not matched to a gene. The CDR3 has 18 amino acids. The germline gives CDR1 MGHRA, CDR2 YSYEKL. Here the CDR3 reads CASSQWWGEGTGANVLTF. As DNA, the CDR3 is TGCGCCAGCAGCCAATGGTGGGGGGAGGGCACTGGGGCCAACGTCCTGACTTTC.

The chain joins TRBV2 to TRBJ1-5; 9 bases match TRBD1. The CDR3 loop spans 16 amino acids. V lost 2 bases, J lost 11 bases, and 13 bases stayed unmatched. Germline V gives CDR1 SNHLY, CDR2 FYNNEI. CDR3 sequence (DNA): TGTGCCAGCAGTGAACAAACGGGACAGGGTTTACAGTCCCAGCATTTT. Translated, it gives CASSEQTGQGLQSQHF.

V and J are TRBV11-1 and TRBJ1-1; no clear D. Germline V CDR1 and CDR2: SGHAT, FQDESV (reference sequence). This CDR3 comprises 13 residues. V was trimmed by 7 bases and J by 2 bases, leaving 11 bases between them. CDR3 in DNA: TGTGCCAGCATCGCCGAGGGCAACACTGAAGCTTTCTTT. Translating gives CASIAEGNTEAFF.

This chain uses TRBV27 with TRBJ1-2; a possible D gene is TRBD1 (5 bases). There are 14 residues in the CDR3. Deletions cut 6 bases from V and 1 base from J, with 12 bases between. Germline CDR1 and CDR2: MNHEY and SMNVEV (reference sequence). The CDR3 DNA reads TGTGCCAGCAGATCGGGGGGGGTTAACTATGGCTACACCTTC. Protein: CASRSGGVNYGYTF.

The chain joins TRBV7-6 to TRBJ2-1; TRBD2 matches at 8 bases. The CDR3 is made up of 16 amino acids. V shed 1 base, J shed 8 bases, and the junction held 10 bases outside the gene matches. Germline CDR1 reads SGHVS; CDR2 reads FNYEAQ. CDR3 bases: TGTGCCAGCAGCTTAGTTGGATCGGGACTAGTCGATGAGCAGTTCTTC. It encodes CASSLVGSGLVDEQFF. The entire variable domain, with the rest obtained from reference TRBV7-6 and TRBJ2-1, is as follows: GAGVSQSPRYKVTKRGQDVALRCDPISGHVSLYWYRQALGQGPEFLTYFNYEAQQDKSGLPNDRFSAERPEGSISTLTIQRTEQRDSAMYRCASSLVGSGLVDEQFFGPGTRLTVL.

J is TRBJ1-5 and V is TRBV7-9, with 9 bases aligning to TRBD1. The junction had 5 bases not matched to a gene; V was cut back by 3 bases and J by 5 bases. Germline CDR1 SEHNR, CDR2 FQNEAQ (reference sequence). The CDR3 has 15 residues. CDR3 sequence reads: CASSFQGQGDQPQHF. CDR3 DNA: TGTGCCAGCAGCTTTCAGGGACAGGGAGATCAGCCCCAGCATTTT.